Listed here is a single T cell receptor beta chain. The data stem from a study of T cell repertoires in ileal Crohn's disease. Study overall: All patients had surgery for stricturing (about 60%) or penetrating (around 39%) disease.

Eligibility required adulthood, ileal or ileocolonic Crohn's disease and indicated ileocolonic resection. The CDR3 sequence is 12 residues long. Germline assignment: CDR1 MNHNS and CDR2 SASEGT. Sequencing used immunoSEQ multiplex PCR; TCRdb keeps in-frame clones, though not all of them. Here the sample spans about 2,000 clones, more than 65% being singletons. The sample consisted of ileal tissue. The gene calls are TRBV6-1 and TRBJ2-7; weak D call: TRBD2 (6 bases). The TCR comes from an adult with Crohn's disease. CDR3 DNA: TGTGCCAGCAGTGAAATGGCTAGCGAGAGGGCGGTC. This encodes CASSEMASERAV.